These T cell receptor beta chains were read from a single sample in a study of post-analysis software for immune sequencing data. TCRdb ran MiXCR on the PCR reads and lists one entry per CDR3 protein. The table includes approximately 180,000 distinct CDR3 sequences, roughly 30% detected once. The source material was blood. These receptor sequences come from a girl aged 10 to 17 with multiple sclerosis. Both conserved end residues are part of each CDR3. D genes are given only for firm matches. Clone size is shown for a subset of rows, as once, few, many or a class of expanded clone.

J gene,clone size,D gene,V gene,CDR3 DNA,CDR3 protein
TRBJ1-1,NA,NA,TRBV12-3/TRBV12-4,TGTGCCAGCAGTTCCAGGTCGGAGAACACTGAAGCTTTCTTT,CASSSRSENTEAFF
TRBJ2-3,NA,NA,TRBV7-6,TGCGCCAGCAGCTTTCGGGGGGACAGCACGACTAGAACTGGCGCAGATACGCAGTATTTT,CASSFRGDSTTRTGADTQYF
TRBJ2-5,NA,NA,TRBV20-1,TGCAGTGCTAGCGAAAGCTATAGGAAGGCCCAGTACTTC,CSASESYRKAQYF
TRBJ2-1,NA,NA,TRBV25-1,TGTGCCAGCAGTGACCCGGAGCTCGGGGCCCACAATGAGCAGTTCTTC,CASSDPELGAHNEQFF
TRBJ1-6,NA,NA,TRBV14,TGTGCCAGCAGCCAAGCCCGACGATATTCACCCCTCCACTTT,CASSQARRYSPLHF
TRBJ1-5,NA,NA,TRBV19,TGTGCCAGTACAGGGAGTTTTTATAGCAATCAGCCCCAGCATTTT,CASTGSFYSNQPQHF
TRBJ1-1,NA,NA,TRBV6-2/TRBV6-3,TGTGCCAGCAACGATCGGGACATTGGACTGAACACTGAAGCTTTCTTT,CASNDRDIGLNTEAFF
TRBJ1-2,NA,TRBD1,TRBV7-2,TGTGCCAGCAGCTTAGCAGGGACAGTAGGCTCTACTGGCTACACCTTC,CASSLAGTVGSTGYTF
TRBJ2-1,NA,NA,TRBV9,TGTGCCAGCAGCGTAGCGGATAGCTCCTACAATGAGCAGTTCTTC,CASSVADSSYNEQFF
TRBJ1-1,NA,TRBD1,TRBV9,TGTGCCAGCAGCGGGACAGGTGGACCGAACACTGAAGCTTTCTTT,CASSGTGGPNTEAFF
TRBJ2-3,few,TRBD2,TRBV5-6,TGTGCCAGCAGCTCGCTAGCGGGAGGGCAGGTGGATACGCAGTATTTT,CASSSLAGGQVDTQYF
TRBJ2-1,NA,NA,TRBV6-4,TGTGCCAGCAGTGACTCGGATAGCCTATCCTACAATGAGCAGTTCTTC,CASSDSDSLSYNEQFF
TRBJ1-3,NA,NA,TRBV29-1,TGCAGCGTTGCTCGGAAGGCAGGAAACACCATATATTTT,CSVARKAGNTIYF
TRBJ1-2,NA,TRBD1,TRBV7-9,TGTGCCAGCAGCCCCGGACAGGCTTACTATGGCTACACCTTC,CASSPGQAYYGYTF
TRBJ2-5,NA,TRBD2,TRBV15,TGTGCCACCAGCAGAGAGCGGGAGGGCCATTTTGAGACCCAGTACTTC,CATSREREGHFETQYF
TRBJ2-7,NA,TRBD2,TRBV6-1,TGTGCCGGCAATGGTGGTAGCGGGAGAAGTGGTTTGGGGTACTTC,CAGNGGSGRSGLGYF
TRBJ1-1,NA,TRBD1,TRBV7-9,TGTGCCAGCAGCTTACACAGGGGGTCCTCTGACACTTTCTTT,CASSLHRGSSDTFF
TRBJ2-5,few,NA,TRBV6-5,TGTGCCAGCAGTCCAACTAGCTCCAGGGAGACCCAGTACTTC,CASSPTSSRETQYF
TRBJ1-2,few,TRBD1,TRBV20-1,TGCAGTGCGCGGACAGGGGCGTATGACTACACCTTC,CSARTGAYDYTF
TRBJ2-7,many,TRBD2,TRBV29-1,TGCAGCGTTGTGGGTAGCGGGACCTACGAGCAGTACTTC,CSVVGSGTYEQYF
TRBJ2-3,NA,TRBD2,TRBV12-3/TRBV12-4,TGTGCCAGTACTGAGGGACTAGCGGGAGGGGCAGATATGCAGTATTTT,CASTEGLAGGADMQYF
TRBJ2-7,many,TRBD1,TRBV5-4,TGTGCCAGCAGCTTGGAACAGGGGATCTACGAGCAGTACTTC,CASSLEQGIYEQYF
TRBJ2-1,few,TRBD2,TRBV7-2,TGTGCCAGCAGCCAACTAGCGGGAGTGAACAATGAGCAGTTCTTC,CASSQLAGVNNEQFF
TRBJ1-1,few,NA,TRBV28,TGTGCCAGCAGACCCCGGGGGGCAGGGACTGAAGCTTTCTTT,CASRPRGAGTEAFF
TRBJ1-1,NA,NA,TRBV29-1,TGCAGCGTTGCAGACCCGGCGGCTTTCTTT,CSVADPAAFF
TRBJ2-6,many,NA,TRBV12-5,TGTGCTAGTGGTTTGGAACAGTCTGGGGCCAACGTCCTGACTTTC,CASGLEQSGANVLTF
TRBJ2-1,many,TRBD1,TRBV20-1,TGCAGTGCGAGAGGGGGCGACCGGGTCTATTACAATGAGCAGTTCTTC,CSARGGDRVYYNEQFF
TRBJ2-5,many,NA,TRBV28,TGTGCCAGCACCCCTCCCCGGGACTTCGGGGGTACCCAGTACTTC,CASTPPRDFGGTQYF
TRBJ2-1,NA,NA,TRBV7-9,TGTGCCAGCAGCTTTGCGCGGCCCAATGAGCAGTTCTTC,CASSFARPNEQFF
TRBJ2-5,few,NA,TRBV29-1,TGCAGCGTTGAGAGGGGGGAGGGAGAGACCCAGTACTTC,CSVERGEGETQYF
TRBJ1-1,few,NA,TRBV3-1,TGTGCCAGCAGCCAAGCCGGGGGGGGTGGAAAGGGTGGATACACTGAAGCTTTCTTT,CASSQAGGGGKGGYTEAFF
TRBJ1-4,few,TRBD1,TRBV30,TGTGCCTGGAGTGAAGACAGGGAACTGTTTTTT,CAWSEDRELFF
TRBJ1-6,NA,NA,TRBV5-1,TGCGCCAGCAGAGGGGGGGTTCCAGATTCACCCCCCCACTTT,CASRGGVPDSPPHF
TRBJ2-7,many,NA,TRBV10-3,TGTGCCATCAGTGGGACAGAGAGCTCCTACGAGCAGTACTTC,CAISGTESSYEQYF
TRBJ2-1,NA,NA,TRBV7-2,TGTGCCAGCAGCTTAGCGCGCAGTAAATACAATGAGCAGTTCTTC,CASSLARSKYNEQFF
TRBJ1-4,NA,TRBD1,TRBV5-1,TGCGCCAGCAGCCCGGACAGGGTGGATGAAAAACTGTTTTTT,CASSPDRVDEKLFF
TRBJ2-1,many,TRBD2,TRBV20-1,TGCAGTGCTATGCGGGAGGAGTCCTACAATGAGCAGTTCTTC,CSAMREESYNEQFF
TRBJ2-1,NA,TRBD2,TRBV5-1,TGCGCCAGCAGCTTGGGGACTAGCGATGAGCAGTTCTTC,CASSLGTSDEQFF
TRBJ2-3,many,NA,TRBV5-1,TGCGCCAGCAGCTTGGAGGGCCTGCCCACAGATACGCAGTATTTT,CASSLEGLPTDTQYF
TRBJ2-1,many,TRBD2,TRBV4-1,TGCGCCAGCAGCCAAGAGGGGGGACTAGCGGGCCACAATGAGCAGTTCTTC,CASSQEGGLAGHNEQFF
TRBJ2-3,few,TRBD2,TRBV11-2,TGTGCCAGCAGCTTAACTAGCGGGGGGAGCACAGATACGCAGTATTTT,CASSLTSGGSTDTQYF
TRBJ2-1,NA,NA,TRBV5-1,TGCGCCAGCAGCTTGGCGGTGGGAGTTATGGGCAATGAGCAGTTCTTC,CASSLAVGVMGNEQFF
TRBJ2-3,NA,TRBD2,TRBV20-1,TGCAGTCGTAGCGGGAGGGCAGCAGATACGCAGTATTTT,CSRSGRAADTQYF
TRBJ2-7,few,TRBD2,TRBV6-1,TGTGCCAGCTTAGCGGGAGCAAGACATGACGAGCAGTACTTC,CASLAGARHDEQYF
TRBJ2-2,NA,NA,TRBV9,TGTGCCAGCAGCCCAGATACTTCTACCGGGGAGCTGTTTTTT,CASSPDTSTGELFF
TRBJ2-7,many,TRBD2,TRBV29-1,TGCAGCGTGGTGGGAGGGCGTACCTCCCTTTCCTACGAGCAGTACTTC,CSVVGGRTSLSYEQYF
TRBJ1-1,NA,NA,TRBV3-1,TGTGCCAGCAGCCAAGTTACAGTGAACACTGAAGCTTTCTTT,CASSQVTVNTEAFF
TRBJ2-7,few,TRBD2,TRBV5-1,TGCGCCAGCAGCTTTCTAGCGGGAGCCAACGAGCAGTACTTC,CASSFLAGANEQYF